This T cell receptor beta chain is from a study of shared clonotypes between healthy human individuals. Whole-study context: Per-donor plates numbered three CD4 naive, three CD4 memory, two CD8 naive and one CD8 memory.

The repertoire was sequenced with immunoSEQ multiplex PCR; TCRdb's copy has only in-frame clones and lacks some. This table has about 2 million clones, roughly 94% appearing once. To note about this clone: What it recognizes is unknown.

Positive CCR7 selection of CD45RO-negative cells yielded the naive CD8 cells, and terminally differentiated effector memory CD45RA+ cells were excluded. The V segment lost 3 bases and the J segment 3 bases; nucleotides outside the gene matches: 10. The CDR3 contains 18 residues. Germline V gene data show CDR1 as LGHNT and CDR2 as FRNRAP. Study findings and constraints: Non-shared clonotypes had lower generation probabilities than those shared by all four donors.

The clonotype was recovered from a man between 18 and 29 years old in good health. V and J are TRBV12-5 and TRBJ2-3; 12 nucleotides align to TRBD2. Specimen: naive CD8+ T cells sorted from blood. CDR3 DNA sequence: TGTGCTAGTGGTTTAGGGCTAGCGGGAGGGCTGGGGACAGATACGCAGTATTTT. Translation: CASGLGLAGGLGTDTQYF.